Listed below are T cell receptor beta chains from one sample, sequenced in a study of T cell responses to AZD1222 COVID-19 vaccine. Measured with immunoSEQ multiplex PCR; TCRdb has only the in-frame clones, and not every one. The table lists some 150,000 clones, 87% of them singletons. This material consisted of peripheral blood, taken 28 days after the second AZD1222 dose. These receptors came from an adult who received the AZD1222 COVID-19 vaccine. Each CDR3 is given with its conserved first and last residue. D genes are given only for firm matches. Where a row states a size, it is once, few, many or the class of an expanded clone; other rows omit it.

V gene: TRBV19
clone size: .
D gene: .
J gene: TRBJ2-7
CDR3 DNA: TGTGCCAGTAGTATAGGGGATTTATACGAGCAGTACTTC
CDR3 protein: CASSIGDLYEQYF

V gene: TRBV9
clone size: .
D gene: TRBD1
J gene: TRBJ1-6
CDR3 DNA: TGTGCCAGCAGCGTAGATTGGGACAGGGTTAATTCACCCCTCCACTTT
CDR3 protein: CASSVDWDRVNSPLHF

V gene: TRBV28
clone size: .
D gene: .
J gene: TRBJ1-2
CDR3 DNA: TGTGCCAGCAGTTTTCGGGGAGGCTACACCTTC
CDR3 protein: CASSFRGGYTF

V gene: TRBV5-1
clone size: .
D gene: .
J gene: TRBJ2-1
CDR3 DNA: TGCGCCAGCAGCTTGGGACTAGAATACAATGAGCAGTTCTTC
CDR3 protein: CASSLGLEYNEQFF

V gene: TRBV6-1
clone size: .
D gene: .
J gene: TRBJ1-5
CDR3 DNA: TGTGCCAGCAGTGAAGCGGGGGGTAGCAATCAGCCCCAGCATTTT
CDR3 protein: CASSEAGGSNQPQHF

V gene: TRBV19
clone size: few
D gene: .
J gene: TRBJ1-1
CDR3 DNA: TGTGCCAGTAGCCCGTCGGGACTGAACACTGAAGCTTTCTTT
CDR3 protein: CASSPSGLNTEAFF

V gene: TRBV21-1
clone size: .
D gene: .
J gene: TRBJ2-2
CDR3 DNA: TGTGCCAGCAGCAAACCCACCGGGGAGCTGTTTTTT
CDR3 protein: CASSKPTGELFF

V gene: TRBV5-1
clone size: .
D gene: .
J gene: TRBJ1-6
CDR3 DNA: TGCGCCAGCAGCTTGGATGGGCAGGCCACCCAGCCCCTCCACTTT
CDR3 protein: CASSLDGQATQPLHF

V gene: TRBV9
clone size: .
D gene: .
J gene: TRBJ2-5
CDR3 DNA: TGTGCCAGCAGCGTAGGGGGACGGAAGGAGATTGAGACCCAGTACTTC
CDR3 protein: CASSVGGRKEIETQYF

V gene: TRBV7-2
clone size: .
D gene: .
J gene: TRBJ1-4
CDR3 DNA: TGTGCCAGCAGCTTAGTAGGCCCTAGGGGTTGGGGTAATGAAAAACTGTTTTTT
CDR3 protein: CASSLVGPRGWGNEKLFF

V gene: TRBV29-1
clone size: .
D gene: .
J gene: TRBJ2-1
CDR3 DNA: TGCAGCGTATTCCAGCGCTACAATGAGCAGTTCTTC
CDR3 protein: CSVFQRYNEQFF

V gene: TRBV7-9
clone size: .
D gene: TRBD2
J gene: TRBJ2-5
CDR3 DNA: TGTGCCAGCAGCTCCCCTAGCGGGAGTTGGGAGACCCAGTACTTC
CDR3 protein: CASSSPSGSWETQYF

V gene: TRBV19
clone size: .
D gene: TRBD1
J gene: TRBJ1-5
CDR3 DNA: TGTGCCAGTAGTAACCCGACAGGGGATAGCAATCAGCCCCAGCATTTT
CDR3 protein: CASSNPTGDSNQPQHF

V gene: TRBV5-6
clone size: .
D gene: .
J gene: TRBJ1-1
CDR3 DNA: TGTGCCAGCAGCTTTCGCGGGGGCTGGCCAGAGAACACTGAAGCTTTCTTT
CDR3 protein: CASSFRGGWPENTEAFF

V gene: TRBV11-3
clone size: .
D gene: .
J gene: TRBJ2-2
CDR3 DNA: TGTGCCAGCAGCTTGGGTCAAGGCACCGGGGAGCTGTTTTTT
CDR3 protein: CASSLGQGTGELFF

V gene: TRBV5-1
clone size: .
D gene: .
J gene: TRBJ1-4
CDR3 DNA: TGCGCCAGCAGCTTCCAGGGTCGTGGTGAAAAACTGTTTTTT
CDR3 protein: CASSFQGRGEKLFF